A selection of T cell receptor beta chains follows, all from one sample in a study of blood T cells in healthy people across ages. TCRdb recomputed calls from the 5' RACE reads with MiXCR, one row per CDR3 protein. The sample lists about 780,000 distinct CDR3 sequences, roughly 26% occurring once. The sample also formed part of further work on T cells of mothers and their children.

Specimen: blood. The receptor set was obtained from a boy aged 5-17 years in good health. The CDR3 runs from the conserved cysteine through the conserved F or W. The D gene is left open where the match is weak. The listing skips clone size in some rows; elsewhere it reads once, few, many or a size class.

d_gene,v_gene,abundance,j_gene,CDR3aa,CDR3nt
-,TRBV29-1,-,TRBJ2-7,CSVETYEQYF,TGCAGCGTTGAAACCTACGAGCAGTACTTC
-,TRBV5-8,few,TRBJ1-4,CASTIGGSFEGKLFF,TGTGCCAGCACCATTGGGGGCTCCTTCGAGGGAAAACTGTTTTTT
-,TRBV14,-,TRBJ1-5,CASSQDRWCQPQHF,TGTGCCAGCAGCCAAGATCGATGGTGCCAGCCCCAGCATTTT
TRBD1,TRBV11-2,few,TRBJ2-4,CASSLALQGPLAKNIQYF,TGTGCCAGCAGCTTAGCACTACAGGGGCCTCTAGCCAAAAACATTCAGTACTTC
TRBD2,TRBV7-2,-,TRBJ2-5,CASSFQASGGEQYF,TGTGCCAGCAGCTTCCAGGCTAGCGGCGGAGAGCAGTACTTC
-,TRBV5-1,few,TRBJ2-5,CASRQGGGEGETQYF,TGCGCCAGCAGGCAGGGAGGCGGGGAAGGAGAGACCCAGTACTTC
-,TRBV2,-,TRBJ1-2,CASSEGESKTLHGYTF,TGTGCCAGCAGTGAAGGAGAGTCCAAGACCTTGCATGGCTACACCTTC
TRBD1,TRBV5-1,-,TRBJ1-4,CTSSFTGGVANEKLFF,TGCACCAGCAGCTTTACAGGGGGCGTCGCTAATGAAAAACTGTTTTTT
-,TRBV20-1,-,TRBJ1-2,CSAGINYGYTF,TGCAGTGCTGGAATTAACTATGGCTACACCTTC
-,TRBV5-1,-,TRBJ1-1,CASSLSSDLNTEAFF,TGCGCCAGCAGCTTGTCGTCCGACTTGAACACTGAAGCTTTCTTT
-,TRBV6-1,-,TRBJ1-2,CASYLSPLADYGYTF,TGTGCCAGCTACTTAAGCCCCCTCGCGGACTATGGCTACACCTTC
TRBD1,TRBV10-2,few,TRBJ2-5,CASSGIGDRPQETQYF,TGCGCCAGCAGTGGAATTGGGGACAGGCCCCAAGAGACCCAGTACTTC
-,TRBV10-3,-,TRBJ2-3,CAISVVGGSTDTQYF,TGTGCCATCAGTGTGGTGGGGGGAAGCACAGATACGCAGTATTTT
-,TRBV28,-,TRBJ2-7,CASSLGLNEQYF,TGTGCCAGCAGTTTAGGCTTGAACGAGCAGTACTTC
-,TRBV2,-,TRBJ2-1,CASSPYTGDKQFF,TGTGCCAGCAGCCCGTATACGGGGGACAAGCAGTTCTTC
-,TRBV6-5,-,TRBJ2-3,CASARTYTDTQYF,TGTGCCAGCGCACGGACGTACACAGATACGCAGTATTTT
-,TRBV5-1,-,TRBJ2-7,CASRERRSEQYF,TGCGCCAGCAGGGAACGCCGTTCGGAGCAGTACTTC
-,TRBV7-3,-,TRBJ2-5,CASSLPERNQETQYF,TGTGCCAGCAGCTTACCGGAAAGAAATCAAGAGACCCAGTACTTC
TRBD2,TRBV28,-,TRBJ2-7,CASSPWTSGGVNSYEQYF,TGTGCCAGCAGTCCATGGACTAGCGGGGGGGTGAACTCCTACGAGCAGTACTTC
TRBD2,TRBV3-1,few,TRBJ2-1,CASSPRAIGASGLSPYNEQFF,TGTGCCAGCAGCCCCAGGGCTATAGGAGCTAGCGGCCTCAGTCCCTACAATGAGCAGTTCTTC
-,TRBV21-1,once,TRBJ1-1,CASSRDRGRRRNTEAFF,TGTGCCAGCAGCAGAGACAGGGGGCGACGGAGGAACACTGAAGCTTTCTTT
TRBD1,TRBV28,few,TRBJ1-1,CASGTGVLLNTEALF,TGTGCCAGCGGGACAGGGGTCCTCTTGAACACTGAAGCTCTCTTT
-,TRBV24-1,-,TRBJ2-4,CATSESGKNIQYF,TGTGCCACCAGTGAATCAGGGAAAAACATTCAGTACTTC
-,TRBV10-3,-,TRBJ2-7,CAISSTGGGEQYF,TGTGCCATCAGTTCTACAGGGGGGGGCGAGCAGTACTTC
-,TRBV7-9,-,TRBJ2-3,CASSSDEWPRGDTQYF,TGTGCCAGCAGCTCGGACGAGTGGCCGAGGGGAGATACGCAGTATTTT
-,TRBV7-8,-,TRBJ1-6,CASRKGTTSESPLHF,TGTGCCAGCCGGAAGGGGACCACTTCGGAGTCACCCCTCCACTTT
TRBD1,TRBV7-3,-,TRBJ1-2,CASSPSQGYGYTF,TGTGCCAGCAGCCCCTCACAGGGGTATGGCTACACCTTC
TRBD1,TRBV28,-,TRBJ1-2,CASSNSGTGNHGYTF,TGTGCCAGCAGTAACTCCGGGACAGGGAACCATGGCTACACCTTC
-,TRBV12-5,few,TRBJ2-1,CASGLLQKVNNEQFF,TGTGCTAGTGGTTTGTTGCAGAAAGTTAACAATGAGCAGTTCTTC
-,TRBV6-1,few,TRBJ2-1,CASSAEYRDYEQFF,TGTGCCAGCAGCGCTGAATACCGGGACTATGAGCAGTTCTTC